What follows are 25 T cell receptor beta chains derived from one specimen sequenced in a study of T-cell memory formation after mild COVID-19. MiXCR, run by TCRdb on the 5' RACE reads, gives a single entry per CDR3 protein. This repertoire shows about 560,000 distinct CDR3 sequences, roughly a sixth found once; its top ten account for around 7.8%. The sample consisted of PBMCs or a T cell subset sorted from them (not recorded which). These receptors were obtained from an adult woman who had mild COVID-19 (a few samples of this study predate the infection). Cell type and time point are not known.

A few counts support this clonotype. This sequence joins TRBV15 and TRBJ2-5; D ambiguous. Trimming shortened V by 0 bases and J by 5 bases, and 10 bases separated the two germline ends. The V gene's germline CDR1 is LNHNV and CDR2 YYDKDF (reference sequence). This CDR3 has 14 residues. The CDR3 nucleotides are TGTGCCACCAGCAGAGATTACGCCCGCGAGACCCAGTACTTC. It translates to CATSRDYARETQYF.

This clonotype was detected only a few times. The J gene is TRBJ1-6, the V gene TRBV10-3; maybe TRBD1 (6 bases). V shed 3 bases and J shed 10 bases, with 16 bases lying between them. The germline V gene encodes CDR1 ENHRY and CDR2 SYGVKD. The CDR3 totals 15 residues. Written as DNA, the CDR3 is TGTGCCATCAGTGAACTTGCAGGGGCGAGATCACCCCTCCACTTT. This sequence encodes CAISELAGARSPLHF.

This clonotype was counted a few times. The chain has TRBV5-1 and TRBJ1-1; no clear D. Germline lookup yields CDR1 SGHRS and CDR2 YFSETQ. The CDR3 totals 15 residues. V gave up 0 bases and J gave up 3 bases, with 12 bases separating them. This chain's CDR3 is CASSLDASRYTEAFF. CDR3 bases: TGCGCCAGCAGCTTGGACGCCAGTCGGTACACTGAAGCTTTCTTT.

This chain connects TRBV4-2 to TRBJ2-3, with 9 bases matching TRBD2. Germline V CDR1 and CDR2: LGHNA, YNFKEQ. There are 16 residues in the CDR3. With V trimmed by 3 bases and J by 2 bases, 6 bases remained unmatched. The chain's CDR3 is CASSQYLAGLTDTQYF. CDR3 nucleotides: TGTGCCAGCAGCCAGTACCTAGCGGGACTCACAGATACGCAGTATTTT.

The chain has TRBV7-9 and TRBJ2-3; 15 bases are shared with TRBD2. Germline V gives CDR1 SEHNR, CDR2 FQNEAQ (reference sequence). V was clipped by 5 bases and J by 5 bases; unmatched bases: 5. CDR3 length: 16 residues. CDR3 bases: TGTGCCAGCAGCCGCGGACTAGCGGGGGGGCAAGATACGCAGTATTTT. Its translation: CASSRGLAGGQDTQYF.

This clonotype came up a few times. V gene TRBV12-3 or TRBV12-4 combines with J gene TRBJ2-2; 8 bases fit TRBD2. Trimming cost V 6 bases and J 4 bases; bases outside gene matches: 10. The CDR3 extends over 16 amino acids. The CDR3 here is CASSLYRGGFTGELFF. Written as DNA, the CDR3 is TGTGCCAGCAGCCTATACCGGGGGGGCTTCACCGGGGAGCTGTTTTTT.

This clonotype was detected a few times. The CDR3 DNA is TGCGCCAGTTCATCGGGGCCTTCTAGCACAGATACGCAGTATTTT. Protein: CASSSGPSSTDTQYF. The V gene is TRBV5-1, the J gene TRBJ2-3; D is perhaps TRBD1 or TRBD2 (5 bases each). V lost 8 bases to trimming and J lost 0 bases, with 16 bases between them. Per the germline V gene, CDR1 is SGHRS and CDR2 is YFSETQ. The CDR3 has 15 amino acids. The full variable domain, with the rest looked up from reference TRBV5-1 and TRBJ2-3, is KAGVTQTPRYLIKTRGQQVTLSCSPISGHRSVSWYQQTPGQGLQFLFEYFSETQRNKGNFPGRFSGRQFSNSRSEMNVSTLELGDSALYLCASSSGPSSTDTQYFGPGTRLTVL.

This clonotype was observed a few times. The chain recombines TRBV29-1 with TRBJ2-2; 13 bases are a match to TRBD2. Germline assignment: CDR1 SQVTM and CDR2 ANQGSEA. The CDR3 is made up of 19 amino acids. The V segment lost 1 base and the J segment 2 bases; nucleotides outside the gene matches: 10. CDR3 protein: CSVEVPRTSGRANTGELFF. CDR3 DNA: TGCAGCGTTGAAGTCCCCCGTACTAGCGGGAGGGCCAACACCGGGGAGCTGTTTTTT.

The chain carries TRBV7-9 and TRBJ2-1; 13 positions match TRBD2. The germline V gene encodes CDR1 SEHNR and CDR2 FQNEAQ (reference sequence). The V segment lost 4 bases and the J segment 8 bases; nucleotides outside the gene matches: 8. This CDR3 has 16 residues. The CDR3: CASSSTLAGGFDEQFF. DNA for the CDR3: TGTGCCAGCAGCTCGACACTAGCGGGAGGGTTCGATGAGCAGTTCTTC.

This clonotype was seen more than once but under ten times. This chain joins TRBV11-2 and TRBJ2-3, with D perhaps assigned TRBD1 or TRBD2 (5 bases each). The CDR3 contains 17 residues. The germline V gene has CDR1 SGHAT and CDR2 FQNNGV. V lost 7 bases to trimming and J lost 0 bases, with 20 bases between them. The CDR3 reads CASTKSRSGTSTDTQYF. CDR3 in DNA: TGTGCCAGCACCAAGAGTCGGTCAGGGACCAGCACAGATACGCAGTATTTT. Drawing the rest from reference TRBV11-2 and TRBJ2-3, the complete variable domain is EAGVAQSPRYKIIEKRQSVAFWCNPISGHATLYWYQQILGQGPKLLIQFQNNGVVDDSQLPKDRFSAERLKGVDSTLKIQPAKLEDSAVYLCASTKSRSGTSTDTQYFGPGTRLTVL.

This clonotype showed up just a few times. V and J are TRBV29-1 and TRBJ1-2; tentatively, D is TRBD1 (5 bases). The CDR3 sequence is 14 residues long. V lost 3 bases and J lost 2, with 13 bases in between. CDR1 and CDR2 (germline): SQVTM, ANQGSEA. The CDR3 nucleotides read TGCAGCGTTGATCGGCAGGGTTTGAACTATGGCTACACCTTC. Translating it yields CSVDRQGLNYGYTF.

This clonotype showed up just a few times. V gene TRBV5-1 combines with J gene TRBJ2-1; 13 bases map to TRBD2. V shed 4 bases and J 10 bases; nucleotides not matched to a gene: 11. Germline V gene sequence: CDR1 SGHRS, CDR2 YFSETQ. The CDR3 runs to 16 residues. As DNA, the CDR3 is TGCGCCAGCAGCCAACTAGCGGGGGGGAGCCGCGGAGAGCAGTTCTTC. Translation gives CASSQLAGGSRGEQFF.

This chain links TRBV24-1 with TRBJ2-3, with 10 bases lining up with TRBD2. Germline V gene data show CDR1 as KGHDR and CDR2 as SFDVKD. V gave up 4 bases and J gave up 2 bases; unmatched junction bases: 8. CDR3 length: 17 residues. The CDR3 loop is CATSERRSGRITDTQYF. In DNA, the CDR3 is TGTGCCACCAGTGAACGCCGTAGCGGGAGGATCACAGATACGCAGTATTTT.

This clonotype showed up just a few times. The chain is built from TRBV4-3 and TRBJ1-1; D not certain. The CDR3 consists of 14 residues. V shed 1 base and J shed 6 bases, with 12 bases lying between them. Per the germline V gene, CDR1 is LGHNA and CDR2 is YSLEER. The CDR3 spells CASSQVVGSPEAFF. In nucleotides, the CDR3 is TGCGCCAGCAGCCAAGTGGTCGGCAGCCCTGAAGCTTTCTTT.

This sequence joins TRBV29-1 and TRBJ2-3, with D hard to call. Germline V gene lookup returns CDR1 SQVTM and CDR2 ANQGSEA. This CDR3 spans 11 amino acids. V gave up 0 bases and J gave up 6 bases, with 4 bases separating them. CDR3 residues: CSVEDVDTQYF. The CDR3 nucleotides read TGCAGCGTTGAAGACGTGGATACGCAGTATTTT.

Only a few counts were recorded for this clonotype. This sequence joins TRBV20-1 and TRBJ2-7, with D perhaps being TRBD1 or TRBD2 (6 bases each). Germline V lookup: CDR1 DFQATT, CDR2 SNEGSKA (reference sequence). The CDR3 contains 14 residues. Trimming pared 3 bases from V and 1 base from J, leaving 13 bases between. The CDR3 region has the DNA TGCAGTGCTAGTAGGGGGGACTTATCCTACGAGCAGTACTTC. This gives the protein CSASRGDLSYEQYF.

The chain couples TRBV11-3 to TRBJ2-2; D may correspond to TRBD1 or TRBD2 (5 bases each). The CDR3 has 14 amino acids. The V end was cut by 6 bases, the J end by 0 bases, with 8 bases between. The germline CDR1 and CDR2 sequences are SGHNT and YENEEA. As DNA, the CDR3 is TGTGCCAGCAGAGGGACGGCGAACACCGGGGAGCTGTTTTTT. This translates into CASRGTANTGELFF. The full variable domain, completed using reference TRBV11-3 and TRBJ2-2, is EAGVVQSPRYKIIEKKQPVAFWCNPISGHNTLYWYLQNLGQGPELLIRYENEEAVDDSQLPKDRFSAERLKGVDSTLKIQPAELGDSAVYLCASRGTANTGELFFGEGSRLTVL.

This clonotype was seen a few times. The chain is built from TRBV5-1 and TRBJ1-1; 9 bases match TRBD1. The CDR3 sequence is 16 residues long. V shed 0 bases, J shed 6 bases, and the junction held 9 bases outside the gene matches. CDR1 is SGHRS and CDR2 is YFSETQ in the germline V gene. CDR3 in amino acids: CASSLEGGTGIPEAFF. For the CDR3, the DNA is TGCGCCAGCAGCTTGGAGGGCGGGACAGGGATACCTGAAGCTTTCTTT.

The chain couples TRBV7-2 to TRBJ2-3, with 7 bases lining up with TRBD1. Losses at the gene ends were 0 bases for V and 6 bases for J; bases not matched to a gene: 6. This CDR3 comprises 15 residues. Germline lookup yields CDR1 SGHTA and CDR2 FQGNSA. The CDR3 nucleotides read TGTGCCAGCAGCTTAGCCCGGGACAGTAGGGATACGCAGTATTTT. It codes for CASSLARDSRDTQYF. The full variable domain, completed using reference TRBV7-2 and TRBJ2-3, is GAGVSQSPSNKVTEKGKDVELRCDPISGHTALYWYRQSLGQGLEFLIYFQGNSAPDKSGLPSDRFSAERTGGSVSTLTIQRTQQEDSAVYLCASSLARDSRDTQYFGPGTRLTVL.

This clonotype turned up a few times. This chain links TRBV30 with TRBJ2-7; the match to TRBD2 covers 9 bases. The V and J ends lost 5 bases and 3 bases, in that order; junction bases with no gene match: 5. The CDR3 totals 13 residues. Per the germline V gene, CDR1 is GTSNPN and CDR2 is SVGIG (reference sequence). For the CDR3, the DNA is TGTGCCTGGGCTAGCGGGATCGTCTACGAGCAGTACTTC. It specifies CAWASGIVYEQYF.

The chain uses TRBV20-1 and TRBJ2-2, with 11 bases lining up with TRBD2. J was trimmed by 5 bases and V by 3 bases; bases with no gene match: 17. Germline CDR1 and CDR2: DFQATT and SNEGSKA (reference sequence). The length of the CDR3 is 19 residues. The CDR3 spells CSASRDRLAGGPWTGELFF. The CDR3 DNA follows: TGCAGTGCTAGTCGGGATCGCCTAGCGGGGGGTCCGTGGACCGGGGAGCTGTTTTTT.

The rearrangement uses TRBV20-1 and TRBJ1-1, with D maybe TRBD1 (6 bases). The CDR3 sequence is 13 residues long. Trimming removed 6 bases from V and 6 bases from J, with 17 bases in between. Germline values: CDR1 DFQATT, CDR2 SNEGSKA (reference sequence). The CDR3 is CSARTGARAEAFF. The CDR3 DNA reads as TGCAGTGCGAGAACGGGGGCTCGGGCTGAAGCTTTCTTT.

This clonotype came up a few times. The V call is TRBV20-1, the J call TRBJ2-7, with D perhaps given as TRBD1 or TRBD2 (6 bases each). Germline CDR1 reads DFQATT; CDR2 reads SNEGSKA (reference sequence). The CDR3 totals 17 residues. V lost 0 bases and J 2 bases, leaving 20 bases between the germline ends. In DNA form, the CDR3 reads TGCAGTGCTAGAGATCTCATGGGGGGCAGTCGGACCTACGAGCAGTACTTC. Encoded protein: CSARDLMGGSRTYEQYF.

The rearrangement joins TRBV9 to TRBJ2-7; D remains unclear. Trimming removed 0 bases at V and 2 bases at J, with 9 bases between. The CDR3 contains 14 residues. In germline, CDR1 is SGDLS, CDR2 YYNGEE. This CDR3 is CASSVGSEAYEQYF. The CDR3 DNA follows: TGTGCCAGCAGCGTAGGGAGTGAGGCCTACGAGCAGTACTTC.

The table lists this clonotype with a few counts. This chain links TRBV7-7 with TRBJ2-1; D is uncertain. This CDR3 has 16 amino acids. Between the trimmed V and J ends, which lost 1 base and 7 bases, there was a span of 17 bases. CDR1 and CDR2 from the germline V gene are SSHAT and FNYEAQ (reference sequence). CDR3 region: CASSLVGGVGVNEQFF. Written as DNA, the CDR3 is TGTGCCAGCAGCTTAGTCGGTGGAGTTGGGGTGAATGAGCAGTTCTTC. Supplemented by reference TRBV7-7 and TRBJ2-1, the full variable domain reads GAGVSQSPRYKVTKRGQDVTLRCDPISSHATLYWYQQALGQGPEFLTYFNYEAQPDKSGLPSDRFSAERPEGSISTLTIQRTEQRDSAMYRCASSLVGGVGVNEQFFGPGTRLTVL.